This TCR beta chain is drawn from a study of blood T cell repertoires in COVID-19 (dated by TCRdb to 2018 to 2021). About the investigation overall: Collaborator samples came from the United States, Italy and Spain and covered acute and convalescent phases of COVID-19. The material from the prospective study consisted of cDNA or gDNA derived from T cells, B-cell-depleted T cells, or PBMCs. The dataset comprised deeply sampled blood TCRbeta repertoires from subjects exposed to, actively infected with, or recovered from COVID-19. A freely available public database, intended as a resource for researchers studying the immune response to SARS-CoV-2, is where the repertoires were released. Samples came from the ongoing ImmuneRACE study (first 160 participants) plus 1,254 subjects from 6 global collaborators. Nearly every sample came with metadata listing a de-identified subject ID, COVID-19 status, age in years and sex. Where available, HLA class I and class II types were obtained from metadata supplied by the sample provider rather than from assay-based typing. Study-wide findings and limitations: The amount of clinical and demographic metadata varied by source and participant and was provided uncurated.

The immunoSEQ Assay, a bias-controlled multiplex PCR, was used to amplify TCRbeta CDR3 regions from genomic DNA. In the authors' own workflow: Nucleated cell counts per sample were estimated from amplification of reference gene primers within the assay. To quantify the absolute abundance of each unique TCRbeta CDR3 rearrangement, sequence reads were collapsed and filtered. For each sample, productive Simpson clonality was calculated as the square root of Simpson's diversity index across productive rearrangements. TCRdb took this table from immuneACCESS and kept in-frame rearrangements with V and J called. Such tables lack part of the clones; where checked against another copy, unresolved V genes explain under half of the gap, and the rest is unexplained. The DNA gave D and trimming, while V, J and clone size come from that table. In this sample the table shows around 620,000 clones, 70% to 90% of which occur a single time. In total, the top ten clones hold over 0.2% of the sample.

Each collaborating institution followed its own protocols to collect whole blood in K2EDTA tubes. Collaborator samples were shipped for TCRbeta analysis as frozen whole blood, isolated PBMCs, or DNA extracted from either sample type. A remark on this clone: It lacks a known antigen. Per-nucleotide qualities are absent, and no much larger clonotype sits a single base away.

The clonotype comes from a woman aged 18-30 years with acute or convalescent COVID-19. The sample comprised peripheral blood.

The DNA reads as follows: TGTGCCAGCAGCGAAGGACAGATCTATGGCTACACCTTC. Translated, this is CASSEGQIYGYTF. The receptor chain draws on TRBV7-9 and TRBJ1-2, and possibly TRBD1, on 6 matching bases. Via the germline V gene (reference sequence), CDR1 is SEHNR and CDR2 FQNEAQ. V loses 5 bases, J loses 4 bases, and the germline ends lie 11 bases apart. The CDR3 runs 13 residues from the cysteine to the phenylalanine. CDR3 DNA only is kept here, 39 bases in frame from base 1.